Listed here is a single T cell receptor beta chain. Its target is not known. These data belong to a study of OX40 agonist ivuxolimab in advanced cancers. Study-wide context: The study enrolled dose-escalation patients with hepatocellular carcinoma, melanoma, renal cell or head and neck cancer. It was permissible to have had prior anti-PD-1, anti-PD-L1 or anti-CTLA-4 therapy, and around 40% had some.

The assay was immunoSEQ multiplex PCR, and TCRdb's table has in-frame clones only and misses some. The sample shows 77,000 or so clones, about nine tenths of them seen only once. Study-wide points: A proportion of nonresponders additionally exhibited low normalized T-cell clonal expansion.

V was cut by 0 bases and J by 0 bases, with 13 bases left in between. CDR3 length: 18 residues. Looked up from germline, CDR1 is SGHNT and CDR2 is YYREEE (reference sequence). The starting material was CD4+ or CD8+ T cells sorted from blood, obtained in a trial of the OX40 agonist ivuxolimab. The chain is built from TRBV5-4 and TRBJ2-6, with a weak D call TRBD2 (6 bases). The clonotype originates from an adult with an advanced solid tumor such as melanoma, head and neck, liver or kidney cancer. DNA of the CDR3: TGTGCCAGCAGCTTGGGCAGCGGGCCCTACTCTGGGGCCAACGTCCTGACTTTC. Protein: CASSLGSGPYSGANVLTF.